This T cell receptor beta chain was recorded in a study of ipilimumab plus nivolumab after autologous stem cell transplantation. Study overall: Both relapsed and primary refractory DLBCL were included.

The table came from immunoSEQ multiplex PCR; TCRdb's copy has only in-frame clones and leaves some out. The table lists 10,000 to 15,000 clones, around 78% of them singletons, with 15% to 20% in the top ten. This CDR3 region has 12 residues. Germline V CDR1 and CDR2: SQVTM, ANQGSEA. Deletions cut 5 bases from V and 7 bases from J, with 12 bases between. Sample: PBMCs, taken in a trial of ipilimumab plus nivolumab as post-transplant consolidation. The receptor was derived from a male donor with diffuse large B-cell lymphoma. The gene calls are TRBV29-1 and TRBJ2-4; D is perhaps TRBD1 (7 bases). Here the CDR3 DNA reads TGCAGCGTTATATCAGGGGGGAACATTCAGTACTTC. Protein sequence: CSVISGGNIQYF.